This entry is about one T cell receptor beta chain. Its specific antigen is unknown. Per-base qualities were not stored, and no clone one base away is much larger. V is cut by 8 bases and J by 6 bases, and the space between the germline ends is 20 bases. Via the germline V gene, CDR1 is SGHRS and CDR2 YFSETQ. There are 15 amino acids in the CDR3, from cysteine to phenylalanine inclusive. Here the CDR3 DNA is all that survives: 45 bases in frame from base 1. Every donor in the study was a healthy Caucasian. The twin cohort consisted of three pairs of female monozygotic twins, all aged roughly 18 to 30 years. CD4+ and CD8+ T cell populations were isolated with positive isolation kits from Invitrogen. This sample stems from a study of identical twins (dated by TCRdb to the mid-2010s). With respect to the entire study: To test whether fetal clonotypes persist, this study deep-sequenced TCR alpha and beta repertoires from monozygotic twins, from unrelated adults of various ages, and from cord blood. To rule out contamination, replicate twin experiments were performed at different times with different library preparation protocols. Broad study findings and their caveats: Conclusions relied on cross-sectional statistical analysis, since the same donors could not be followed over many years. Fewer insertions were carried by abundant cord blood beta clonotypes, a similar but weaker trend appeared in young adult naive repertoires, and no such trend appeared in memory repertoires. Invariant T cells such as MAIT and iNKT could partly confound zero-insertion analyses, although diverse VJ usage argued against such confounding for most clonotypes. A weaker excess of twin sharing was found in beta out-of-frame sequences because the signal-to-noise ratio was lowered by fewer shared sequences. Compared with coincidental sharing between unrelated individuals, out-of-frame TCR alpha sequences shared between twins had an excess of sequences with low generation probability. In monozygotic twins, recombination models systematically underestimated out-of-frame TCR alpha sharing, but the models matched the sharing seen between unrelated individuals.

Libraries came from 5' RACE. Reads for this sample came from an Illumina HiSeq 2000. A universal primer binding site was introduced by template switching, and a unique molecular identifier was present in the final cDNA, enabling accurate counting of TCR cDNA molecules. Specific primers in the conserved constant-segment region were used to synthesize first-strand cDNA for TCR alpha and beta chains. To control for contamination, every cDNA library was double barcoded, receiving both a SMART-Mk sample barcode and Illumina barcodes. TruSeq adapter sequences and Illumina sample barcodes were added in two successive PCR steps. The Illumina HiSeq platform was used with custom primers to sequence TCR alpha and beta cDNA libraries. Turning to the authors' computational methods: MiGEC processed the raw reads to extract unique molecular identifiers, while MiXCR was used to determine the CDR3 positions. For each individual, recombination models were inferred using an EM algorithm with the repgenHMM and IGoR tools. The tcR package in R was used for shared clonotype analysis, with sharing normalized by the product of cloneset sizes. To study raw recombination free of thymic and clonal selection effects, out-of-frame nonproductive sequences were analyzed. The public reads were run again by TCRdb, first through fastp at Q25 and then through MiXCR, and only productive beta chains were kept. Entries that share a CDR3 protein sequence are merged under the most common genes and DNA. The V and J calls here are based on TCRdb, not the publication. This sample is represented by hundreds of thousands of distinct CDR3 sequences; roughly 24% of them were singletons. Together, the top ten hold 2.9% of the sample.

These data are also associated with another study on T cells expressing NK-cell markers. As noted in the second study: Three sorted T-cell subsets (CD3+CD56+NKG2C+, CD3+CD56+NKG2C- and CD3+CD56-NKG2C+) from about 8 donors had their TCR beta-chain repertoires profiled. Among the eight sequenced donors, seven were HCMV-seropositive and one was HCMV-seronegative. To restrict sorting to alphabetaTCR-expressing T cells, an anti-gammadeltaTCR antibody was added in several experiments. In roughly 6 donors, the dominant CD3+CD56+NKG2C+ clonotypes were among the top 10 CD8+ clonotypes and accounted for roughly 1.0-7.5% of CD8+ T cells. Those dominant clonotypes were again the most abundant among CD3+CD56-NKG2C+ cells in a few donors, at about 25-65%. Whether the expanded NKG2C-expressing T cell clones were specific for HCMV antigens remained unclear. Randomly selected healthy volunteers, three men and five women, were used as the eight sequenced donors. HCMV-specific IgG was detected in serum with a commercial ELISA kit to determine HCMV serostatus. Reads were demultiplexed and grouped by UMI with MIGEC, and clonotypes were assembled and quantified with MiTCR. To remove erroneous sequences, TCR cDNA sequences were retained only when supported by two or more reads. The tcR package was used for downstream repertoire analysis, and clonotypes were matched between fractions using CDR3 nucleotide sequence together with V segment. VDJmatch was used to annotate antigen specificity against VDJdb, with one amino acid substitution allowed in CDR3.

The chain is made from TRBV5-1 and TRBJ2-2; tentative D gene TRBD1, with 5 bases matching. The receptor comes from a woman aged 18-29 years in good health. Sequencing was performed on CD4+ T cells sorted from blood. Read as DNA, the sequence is TGCGCCAGTGTCGACGCAGGGAATGTACCCGGGGAGCTGTTTTTT. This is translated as CASVDAGNVPGELFF.